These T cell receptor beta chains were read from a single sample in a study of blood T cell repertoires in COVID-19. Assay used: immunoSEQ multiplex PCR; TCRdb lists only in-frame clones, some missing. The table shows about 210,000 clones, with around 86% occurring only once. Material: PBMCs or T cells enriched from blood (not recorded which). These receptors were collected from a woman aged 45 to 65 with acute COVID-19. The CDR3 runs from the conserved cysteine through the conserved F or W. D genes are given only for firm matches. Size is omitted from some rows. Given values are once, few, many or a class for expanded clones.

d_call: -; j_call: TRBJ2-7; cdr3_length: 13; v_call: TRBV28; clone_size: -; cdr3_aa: CASSFGQGGEQYF; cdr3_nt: TGTGCCAGCAGTTTCGGCCAAGGGGGCGAGCAGTACTTC
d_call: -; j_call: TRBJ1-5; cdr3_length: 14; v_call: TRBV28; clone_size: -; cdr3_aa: CASSLGQDNQPQHF; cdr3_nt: TGTGCCAGCAGTTTGGGACAAGACAATCAGCCCCAGCATTTT
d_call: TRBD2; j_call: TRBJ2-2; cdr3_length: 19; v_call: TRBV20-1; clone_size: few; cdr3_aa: CSASSSRVLAGRNTGELFF; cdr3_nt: TGCAGTGCTAGTAGCTCACGCGTTCTAGCGGGCCGGAACACCGGGGAGCTGTTTTTT
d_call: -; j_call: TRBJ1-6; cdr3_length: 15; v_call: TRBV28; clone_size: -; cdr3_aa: CASRYSPSGNSPLHF; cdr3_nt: TGTGCCAGCAGATATAGCCCGTCGGGGAATTCACCCCTCCACTTT
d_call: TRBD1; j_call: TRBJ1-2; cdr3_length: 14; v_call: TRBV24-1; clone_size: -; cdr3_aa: CATSDWTGVYGYTF; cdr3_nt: TGTGCCACCAGTGATTGGACAGGGGTATATGGCTACACCTTC
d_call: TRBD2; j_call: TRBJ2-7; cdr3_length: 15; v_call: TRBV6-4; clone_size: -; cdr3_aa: CASSDSNSGMGEQYF; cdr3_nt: TGTGCCAGCAGTGACTCGAATAGCGGGATGGGCGAGCAGTACTTC
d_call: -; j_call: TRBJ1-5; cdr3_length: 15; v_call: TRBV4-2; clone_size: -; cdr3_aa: CASSPTFAYNQPQHF; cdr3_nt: TGTGCCAGCAGCCCCACCTTCGCCTACAATCAGCCCCAGCATTTT
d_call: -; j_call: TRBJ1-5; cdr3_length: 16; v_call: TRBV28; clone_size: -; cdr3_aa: CASSSPQGYSNQPQHF; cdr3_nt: TGTGCCAGCAGTTCGCCTCAGGGGTATAGCAATCAGCCCCAGCATTTT
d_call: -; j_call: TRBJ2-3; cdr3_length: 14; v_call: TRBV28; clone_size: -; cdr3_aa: CASSLSQRSDTQYF; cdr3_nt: TGTGCCAGCAGTTTAAGCCAGCGGTCAGATACGCAGTATTTT
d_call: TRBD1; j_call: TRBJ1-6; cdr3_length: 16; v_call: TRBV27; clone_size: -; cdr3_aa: CASSPGGWGQGSPLHF; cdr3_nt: TGTGCCAGCAGCCCCGGGGGATGGGGACAGGGATCACCCCTCCACTTT
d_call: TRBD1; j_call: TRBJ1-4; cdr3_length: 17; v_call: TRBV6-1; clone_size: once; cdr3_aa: CASSEPGQGSTNEKLFF; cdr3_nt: TGTGCCAGCAGTGAACCAGGACAGGGCTCGACTAATGAAAAACTGTTTTTT
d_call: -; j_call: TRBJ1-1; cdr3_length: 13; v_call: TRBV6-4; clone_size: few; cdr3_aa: CASSDDMNTEAFF; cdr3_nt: TGTGCCAGCAGTGACGACATGAACACTGAAGCTTTCTTT
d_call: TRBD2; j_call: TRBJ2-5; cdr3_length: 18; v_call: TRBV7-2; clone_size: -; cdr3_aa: CASSNSLALAGGPETQYF; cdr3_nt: TGTGCCAGCTCTAACAGCTTAGCTCTAGCGGGAGGGCCGGAGACCCAGTACTTC
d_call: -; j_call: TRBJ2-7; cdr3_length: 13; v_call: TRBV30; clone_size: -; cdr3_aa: CAWTGRGTYEQYF; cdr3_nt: TGTGCCTGGACAGGGCGGGGAACCTACGAGCAGTACTTC
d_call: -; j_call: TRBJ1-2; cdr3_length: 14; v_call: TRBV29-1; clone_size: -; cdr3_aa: CSVDWRADRDGYTF; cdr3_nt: TGCAGCGTTGATTGGCGGGCAGATCGTGATGGCTACACCTTC
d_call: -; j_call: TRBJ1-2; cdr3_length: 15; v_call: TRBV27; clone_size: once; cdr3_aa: CASSPLPPGAGGYTF; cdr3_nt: TGTGCCAGCAGTCCCTTACCACCTGGGGCGGGAGGCTACACCTTC
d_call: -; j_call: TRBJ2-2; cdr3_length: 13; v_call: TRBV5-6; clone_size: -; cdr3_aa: CASSLSRAGELFF; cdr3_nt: TGTGCCAGCAGCTTGTCCAGGGCCGGGGAGCTGTTTTTT
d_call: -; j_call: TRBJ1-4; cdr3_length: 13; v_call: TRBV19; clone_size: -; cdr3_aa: CATGGVTNEKLFF; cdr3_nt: TGTGCCACGGGAGGGGTCACTAATGAAAAACTGTTTTTT
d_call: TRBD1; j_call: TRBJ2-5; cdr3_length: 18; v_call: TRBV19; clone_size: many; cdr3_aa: CASSRHSRQGARLKTQYF; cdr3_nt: TGTGCCAGTAGTCGACACTCTCGACAGGGGGCTAGACTAAAGACCCAGTACTTC
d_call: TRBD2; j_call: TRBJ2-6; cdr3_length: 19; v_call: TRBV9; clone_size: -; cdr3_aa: CASSVVGAGGSSGANVLTF; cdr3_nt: TGTGCCAGCAGCGTAGTGGGCGCGGGGGGTTCCTCAGGGGCCAACGTCCTGACTTTC
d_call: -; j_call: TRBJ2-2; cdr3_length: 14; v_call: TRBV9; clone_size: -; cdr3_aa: CASSPQGNTGELFF; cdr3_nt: TGTGCCAGCAGCCCACAGGGGAACACCGGGGAGCTGTTTTTT
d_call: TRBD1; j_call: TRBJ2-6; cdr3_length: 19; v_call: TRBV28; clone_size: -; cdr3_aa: CASSSVGTGVFSGANVLTF; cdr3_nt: TGTGCCAGCAGTTCCGTTGGGACAGGGGTTTTCTCTGGGGCCAACGTCCTGACTTTC
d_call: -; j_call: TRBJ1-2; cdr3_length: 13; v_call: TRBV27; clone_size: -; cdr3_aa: CASSPEAGYGYTF; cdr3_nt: TGTGCCAGCAGCCCTGAAGCGGGTTATGGCTACACCTTC
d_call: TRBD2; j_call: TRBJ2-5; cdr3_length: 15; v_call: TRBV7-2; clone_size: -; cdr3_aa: CASRRSRGEKETQYF; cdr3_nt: TGTGCCAGCAGGCGGTCCCGGGGGGAAAAAGAGACCCAGTACTTC
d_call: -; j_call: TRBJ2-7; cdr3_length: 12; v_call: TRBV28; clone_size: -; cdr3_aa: CASSSLFYEQYF; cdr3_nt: TGTGCCAGCAGTTCTCTCTTCTACGAGCAGTACTTC
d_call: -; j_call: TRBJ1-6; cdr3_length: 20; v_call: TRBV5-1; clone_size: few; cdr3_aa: CASSLGANQGHSSYNSPLHF; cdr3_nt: TGCGCCAGCAGCTTGGGGGCGAATCAGGGGCATAGCTCCTATAATTCACCCCTCCACTTT
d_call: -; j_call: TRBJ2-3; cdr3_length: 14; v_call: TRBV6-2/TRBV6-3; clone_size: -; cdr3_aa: CASSHPPGTDTQYF; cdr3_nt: TGTGCCAGCAGTCACCCCCCCGGGACAGATACGCAGTATTTT